Below are 3 T cell receptor beta chains sequenced from a single sample in a study of T cell repertoires in cytomegalovirus infection. Their target antigens are unknown. Each CDR3 protein is one row after TCRdb ran MiXCR on the reads. There are about 700,000 distinct CDR3 sequences in the sample; roughly a third occur only once, and about 20% lies in the top ten. Sequenced here: cultured PBMCs, sampled from culture after CMV antigen stimulation. The receptors stem from a human donor in good health (CMV status not recorded). Some clones in this sample may be carry-over from other donors' samples.

This clonotype was seen a single time. The germline gene is not matched at one end of the junction; a read error may be the cause. V usage is TRBV2 and J usage is TRBJ2-7, with D perhaps matching TRBD1 or TRBD2 (6 bases each). Germline V lookup: CDR1 SNHLY, CDR2 FYNNEI. This CDR3 is built from 13 residues. The CDR3 loop is CASREGGLYEQYF. In nucleotides, the CDR3 is TGTGCCAGCAGGGAAGGGGGGCTCTACGAGCAGTACTTC.

V gene TRBV12-3 or TRBV12-4 combines with J gene TRBJ1-1; D not resolved. This CDR3 is 13 amino acids long. The V end was cut by 4 bases, the J end by 5 bases, with 11 bases between. CDR3 nucleotides: TGTGCCAGCAGTTCAGCTGGCCGTACTGAAGCTTTCTTT. Translation gives CASSSAGRTEAFF.

Comment on this clonotype: The junction shows a germline mismatch at one end, possibly a read error. The chain carries TRBV6-8 and TRBJ2-2; the D call may be TRBD1 or TRBD2 (6 bases each). Germline V gene data show CDR1 as MNHGY and CDR2 as SAAAGT. The CDR3 length is 15 residues. Written as DNA, the CDR3 is TGTGCCAGCAGAATTGGACAGTTCAACACCGGGGGGCTGTTTTTT. Its translation: CASRIGQFNTGGLFF.